This T cell receptor (beta chain) was captured by sequencing in a study of cytomegalovirus exposure and HLA in healthy donors. Whole-study results and caveats: Among the most significant clusters, several appeared linked to common viral pathogens in a later analysis. In a later analysis, HLA-C alleles had the fewest associated TCRs, DRB1 alleles the most.

This PCR relied on a set of 60 Vbeta primers and 13 Jbeta primers. Original processing methods: A follow-up analysis tallied approximately 85 million unique TCR beta chains, 9 million to 11 million shared. Data came from immunoSEQ multiplex PCR; TCRdb stores just in-frame clones and leaves some out. The DNA gave D and trimming, while V, J and clone size come from that table. The sample carries 140,000 to 150,000 clones, 65% to 75% recorded once. Turning to this clone: Its cognate antigen is unknown.

V dropped 5 bases and J dropped 4 bases, with 15 bases sitting between them. Germline V CDR1 and CDR2: MDHEN, SYDVKM. The CDR3 consists of 15 residues. The clonotype originates from a man aged 55 to 69 in good health and CMV-seronegative. The chain is built from TRBV28 and TRBJ1-5; maybe TRBD1 (6 bases). Sequenced material: PBMCs. CDR3 nucleotides: TGTGCCAGCAGTCCGTCCGGGGGGCGAAATCAGCCCCAGCATTTT. Amino acid sequence: CASSPSGGRNQPQHF. The variable domain in full, completed from reference TRBV28 and TRBJ1-5, reads DVKVTQSSRYLVKRTGEKVFLECVQDMDHENMFWYRQDPGLGLRLIYFSYDVKMKEKGDIPEGYSVSREKKERFSLILESASTNQTSMYLCASSPSGGRNQPQHFGDGTRLSIL.